Given below is one T cell receptor (beta chain) in context. Its target is unknown. These data come from a study of blood T cells in healthy people across ages. The study's findings and limits: Fewer expanded clones and more diversity marked long-lived versus aged donors.

Alongside a J-beta primer mix, a sample-barcoded 5' primer served in a second PCR lasting roughly 7 to 12 cycles. TCRdb called the 5' RACE reads again in MiXCR, with one record for every CDR3 protein. The sample yields hundreds of thousands of distinct CDR3 sequences, 45% to 50% seen once. The sequenced sample consisted of blood. The sequence was collected from a woman aged 60 to 75 in good health.

CDR3 region: CASSPSRQGYEQYF. The CDR3 bases are TGTGCCAGCTCACCGAGCCGACAGGGCTACGAGCAGTACTTC. This chain uses TRBV18 with TRBJ2-7; 7 nucleotides agree with TRBD1. The CDR3 is 14 amino acids. V shed 3 bases, J shed 3 bases, and the junction held 5 bases outside the gene matches. Germline CDR1 and CDR2: KGHSH and LQKENI.